One sample yielded the 8 T cell receptor beta chains listed below, sequenced in a study of blood T cell repertoires in COVID-19. Libraries were prepared by immunoSEQ multiplex PCR; TCRdb keeps only in-frame clonotypes and omits some of them. The sample records tens of thousands of clones, 86% being singletons. The sequencing sample was made of peripheral blood. These receptors originate from a man in his fifties or sixties with acute or convalescent COVID-19.

J is TRBJ1-1 and V is TRBV27, with D tentatively TRBD1 (6 bases). Trimming took 2 bases from V and 4 from J, leaving 23 bases between them. Germline CDR1 and CDR2: MNHEY and SMNVEV (reference sequence). The CDR3 extends over 18 amino acids. Here the CDR3 reads CASSLKNRAAGVVTEAFF. The CDR3 DNA follows: TGTGCCAGCAGTTTAAAGAATCGGGCGGCAGGGGTGGTCACTGAAGCTTTCTTT.

The rearrangement links TRBV7-2 to TRBJ1-2, with D possibly being TRBD1 (5 bases). Germline-derived CDR1 and CDR2 are SGHTA and FQGNSA. There are 14 residues in the CDR3. Trimming removed 1 base from V and 8 bases from J, with 14 bases in between. CDR3 coding DNA: TGTGCCAGCAGCTTAGAGTCAGGGCGAGACGGCTACACCTTC. Encoded protein: CASSLESGRDGYTF.

The V gene is TRBV7-2, the J gene TRBJ2-7; perhaps TRBD2 as D (6 bases). This CDR3 comprises 13 residues. The germline V gene encodes CDR1 SGHTA and CDR2 FQGNSA. Deletions cut 5 bases from V and 7 bases from J, with 15 bases between. The CDR3 is CASSPSRRGEQYF. The DNA for the CDR3 is TGTGCCAGCAGCCCCTCCAGGCGGGGTGAGCAGTACTTC.

The chain couples TRBV18 to TRBJ1-2, with D possibly being TRBD1 (6 bases). CDR3 length: 16 residues. Trimming removed 6 bases at V and 7 bases at J, with 24 bases between. Germline CDR1 is KGHSH and CDR2 is LQKENI. CDR3 DNA: TGTGCCAGCTCCCTAGGTAAATTACAGGGATTGGGTGGCTACACCTTC. Its protein product is CASSLGKLQGLGGYTF.

This clone occurred once. V is TRBV15 and J is TRBJ1-4, with TRBD1 as a possible D gene (5 bases). CDR3 length equals 15 residues. Trimming pared 3 bases from V and 3 bases from J, leaving 11 bases between. The germline CDR1 and CDR2 sequences are LNHNV and YYDKDF (reference sequence). In DNA form, the CDR3 reads TGTGCCACCAGCAGCCGCGCCAGGGCTAATGAAAAACTGTTTTTT. This translates into CATSSRARANEKLFF.

V gene TRBV28 combines with J gene TRBJ2-5; weak D call: TRBD2 (6 bases). V was cut by 3 bases and J by 3 bases, with 17 bases left in between. The length of the CDR3 is 16 residues. Germline V gives CDR1 MDHEN, CDR2 SYDVKM. The CDR3 here is CASSFLRDSGKETQYF. The DNA for the CDR3 is TGTGCCAGCAGTTTCCTACGGGACTCGGGAAAAGAGACCCAGTACTTC.

The V call is TRBV7-2, the J call TRBJ2-3; D is unclear. The CDR3 has 15 amino acids. CDR1 is SGHTA, CDR2 FQGNSA, per germline. The germline V and J ends were trimmed by 3 bases and 2 bases, with 12 bases remaining between them. The CDR3 nucleotides are TGTGCCAGCAGCTTTGCGTCCGGGTTCACAGATACGCAGTATTTT. It is translated as CASSFASGFTDTQYF.

This sequence joins TRBV10-3 and TRBJ2-1, with a tentative D call TRBD2 (5 bases). CDR1 and CDR2 from the germline V gene are ENHRY and SYGVKD. This CDR3 is built from 12 residues. V was clipped by 2 bases and J by 8 bases, with 7 bases between them. The CDR3 DNA is TGTGCCATCAGTGAGCTCGGGGATGAGCAGTTCTTC. It is translated as CAISELGDEQFF.